This T cell receptor beta chain was recovered during a study of technical replicates of blood from a few donors. Here immunoSEQ multiplex PCR was the method, and the copy in TCRdb shows in-frame clones only, minus some. The sample contains approximately 100,000 clones, roughly 95% of which appear only once. This CDR3 spans 16 amino acids. The germline V gene encodes CDR1 MDHEN and CDR2 SYDVKM. V lost 3 bases and J lost 5; bases outside the gene matches: 10. The chain links TRBV28 to TRBJ1-2; 9 bases align to TRBD1. This sequence was found in a human donor in good health. The sequencing input was T cells isolated from PBMCs. The CDR3 region is CASSFAGTGKRYGYTF. CDR3 nucleotide sequence: TGTGCCAGCAGTTTCGCCGGGACAGGGAAGAGGTATGGCTACACCTTC.